Listed below are T cell receptor beta chains from one sample, sequenced in a study of shared clonotypes between healthy human individuals. Here immunoSEQ multiplex PCR was the method, and the copy in TCRdb shows in-frame clones only, minus some. Here the sample spans under 2,500,000 clones, approximately 96% being singletons. Sequenced: naive CD4+ T cells sorted from blood. Source of these receptors: a man aged 18 to 29 in good health. Both conserved end residues are part of each CDR3. D genes are given only for firm matches.

CDR3 protein: CASSYRVETQYF; V gene: TRBV18; D gene: -; J gene: TRBJ2-5
CDR3 protein: CASSQGETQYF; V gene: TRBV6-5; D gene: -; J gene: TRBJ2-5
CDR3 protein: CASSPADRASYEQYF; V gene: TRBV5-1; D gene: TRBD1; J gene: TRBJ2-7
CDR3 protein: CASSVAQAATQYF; V gene: TRBV7-7; D gene: -; J gene: TRBJ2-3
CDR3 protein: CASSVGGTYGYTF; V gene: TRBV9; D gene: -; J gene: TRBJ1-2
CDR3 protein: CASSGAGTRSSYNSPLHF; V gene: TRBV9; D gene: -; J gene: TRBJ1-6
CDR3 protein: CASSLTWFRGTGELFF; V gene: TRBV5-1; D gene: -; J gene: TRBJ2-2
CDR3 protein: CASSLGLGRRDGGYTF; V gene: TRBV5-4; D gene: -; J gene: TRBJ1-2
CDR3 protein: CASSDGRNTEAFF; V gene: TRBV2; D gene: -; J gene: TRBJ1-1
CDR3 protein: CASSYSEPAPLYGYTF; V gene: TRBV6-6; D gene: -; J gene: TRBJ1-2
CDR3 protein: CASSYTASQEEKLFF; V gene: TRBV5-1; D gene: -; J gene: TRBJ1-4
CDR3 protein: CASNILKEQYF; V gene: TRBV2; D gene: -; J gene: TRBJ2-7
CDR3 protein: CASSLEGGLGYGYTF; V gene: TRBV5-1; D gene: -; J gene: TRBJ1-2
CDR3 protein: CAWSTGTTDTQYF; V gene: TRBV30; D gene: -; J gene: TRBJ2-3
CDR3 protein: CASSDTGVYGYTF; V gene: TRBV19; D gene: TRBD1; J gene: TRBJ1-2
CDR3 protein: CASSIGGTGFNEKLFF; V gene: TRBV5-1; D gene: TRBD1; J gene: TRBJ1-4
CDR3 protein: CASSESSRDYNEQFF; V gene: TRBV10-2; D gene: -; J gene: TRBJ2-1
CDR3 protein: CASSQRGEQFF; V gene: TRBV14; D gene: -; J gene: TRBJ2-1
CDR3 protein: CASSWGYEQYF; V gene: TRBV7-8; D gene: -; J gene: TRBJ2-7
CDR3 protein: CASSRGPGSYNEQFF; V gene: TRBV7-2; D gene: -; J gene: TRBJ2-1
CDR3 protein: CASSYLEGSGSYTDTQYF; V gene: TRBV5-1; D gene: -; J gene: TRBJ2-3
CDR3 protein: CASKGSNQPQHF; V gene: TRBV6-1; D gene: -; J gene: TRBJ1-5
CDR3 protein: CASSSDRGSGYGYTF; V gene: TRBV5-6; D gene: TRBD1; J gene: TRBJ1-2
CDR3 protein: CATSREGGYTF; V gene: TRBV15; D gene: -; J gene: TRBJ1-2
CDR3 protein: CASSFTEWGAKNIQYF; V gene: TRBV5-4; D gene: -; J gene: TRBJ2-4
CDR3 protein: CASSSRAMGHGYTF; V gene: TRBV6-5; D gene: -; J gene: TRBJ1-2
CDR3 protein: CASSLMNTEAFF; V gene: TRBV5-1; D gene: -; J gene: TRBJ1-1
CDR3 protein: CAWSVSSNTEAFF; V gene: TRBV30; D gene: -; J gene: TRBJ1-1
CDR3 protein: CASSQVLWGQGPDMNTEAFF; V gene: TRBV4-3; D gene: -; J gene: TRBJ1-1
CDR3 protein: CASSGSTAPRNEQFF; V gene: TRBV5-4; D gene: -; J gene: TRBJ2-1